This T cell receptor beta chain was sequenced in a study of shared clonotypes between healthy human individuals. CDR3 length: 16 residues. The V and J ends lost 5 bases and 4 bases respectively, with 15 bases between them. CDR1 and CDR2 from the germline V gene are LNHDA and SQIVND (reference sequence). The authors distributed each subset's genomic DNA evenly over several immunoSEQ plates. Under the authors' procedure: Junction-only sequences produced by ImmunoSEQ had no quality scores, so filtering differed. Profiling relied on immunoSEQ multiplex PCR, and the TCRdb table lists in-frame clones only, not all of them. The DNA gave D and trimming, while V, J and clone size come from that table. The table records millions of clones, roughly 94% of them present only once. With regard to this clone: Antigen: not known.

General study results and limits: Among non-shared clonotypes, generation probabilities were lower than among those shared by all four donors. Richness estimates generally favored naive over memory subsets.

The rearrangement joins TRBV19 to TRBJ1-6; D might be TRBD1 (5 bases). The receptor's source is a man aged 18 to 30 in good health. Material for sequencing was naive CD4+ T cells sorted from blood. Documented subset: CD45RA+ positively selected. CDR3 loop: CASSRQGGPYNSPLHF. The CDR3 region has the DNA TGTGCCAGTAGTCGGCAGGGAGGCCCTTATAATTCACCCCTCCACTTT.